This TCR beta chain is drawn from a study of T cells in Graves' hyperthyroidism and ophthalmopathy. From RNA transcripts, TCR beta CDR3 regions were amplified. Primed by the HTBI set, a first-round RT-PCR was run on the TCR CDR3. A single record per CDR3 protein comes from TCRdb applying MiXCR to the multiplex PCR reads. The sample holds around 300,000 distinct CDR3 sequences, around a fifth seen once. Any patient presenting with uncontrolled infection, other autoimmune disease, pregnancy or lactation was left out. Of note for this clonotype: Its antigen is undetermined.

Regarding the study as a whole: Ophthalmopathy and stable hyperthyroidism were separated by a 13 V-J model. Most expanded thyroid clonotypes above 0.001 also appeared in blood.

The clonotype originates from a man aged 45-60 years with Graves' ophthalmopathy. What was sequenced was blood.

The CDR3 protein is CASSVGGARGELFF. CDR3 in DNA: TGTGCCAGCAGCGTTGGCGGGGCACGGGGGGAGCTGTTTTTT. The chain couples TRBV9 to TRBJ2-2; D may be TRBD2 (6 bases). Germline V gene data show CDR1 as SGDLS and CDR2 as YYNGEE. The CDR3 covers 14 residues. With 2 bases removed from V and 8 bases from J, the gap between germline ends came to 13 bases.